The subject of this entry is one TCR beta chain. Its antigen remains unknown. Other DNA sequences in the sample encode the same CDR3. DNA at 200 ng, tens of thousands of T cell genomes, went into sorted-subset replicate PCRs. TCRdb's copy holds only in-frame clones and misses some; the assay was immunoSEQ multiplex PCR. The sample has 2.3 million or so clones; 85% to 95% are singletons. These data come from a study of shared clonotypes between healthy human individuals. Study context: Three CD4 naive, three CD4 memory, two CD8 naive and one CD8 memory plate were used per donor. Broader study findings: The sharing of 5% to 5.5% of naive CD4 clonotypes was seen across a few donors. Genetic and exposure-history diversity was limited by the small donor number.

V lost 3 bases, J lost 5 bases, and 8 bases lay in between. CDR3 length: 13 amino acids. The germline V gene encodes CDR1 MDHEN and CDR2 SYDVKM. The gene calls are TRBV28 and TRBJ2-1; D gene ambiguous. This receptor was identified in a young man in good health. Some clones in this sample may be carry-over from other donors' samples. What was sequenced was naive CD4+ T cells from PBMCs. The subset is: CD45RA+ positively selected. For the CDR3, the DNA is TGTGCCAGCAGTTTGTCGTATAACAATGAGCAGTTCTTC. This sequence encodes CASSLSYNNEQFF. Variable domain in full (rest from reference TRBV28 and TRBJ2-1): DVKVTQSSRYLVKRTGEKVFLECVQDMDHENMFWYRQDPGLGLRLIYFSYDVKMKEKGDIPEGYSVSREKKERFSLILESASTNQTSMYLCASSLSYNNEQFFGPGTRLTVL.